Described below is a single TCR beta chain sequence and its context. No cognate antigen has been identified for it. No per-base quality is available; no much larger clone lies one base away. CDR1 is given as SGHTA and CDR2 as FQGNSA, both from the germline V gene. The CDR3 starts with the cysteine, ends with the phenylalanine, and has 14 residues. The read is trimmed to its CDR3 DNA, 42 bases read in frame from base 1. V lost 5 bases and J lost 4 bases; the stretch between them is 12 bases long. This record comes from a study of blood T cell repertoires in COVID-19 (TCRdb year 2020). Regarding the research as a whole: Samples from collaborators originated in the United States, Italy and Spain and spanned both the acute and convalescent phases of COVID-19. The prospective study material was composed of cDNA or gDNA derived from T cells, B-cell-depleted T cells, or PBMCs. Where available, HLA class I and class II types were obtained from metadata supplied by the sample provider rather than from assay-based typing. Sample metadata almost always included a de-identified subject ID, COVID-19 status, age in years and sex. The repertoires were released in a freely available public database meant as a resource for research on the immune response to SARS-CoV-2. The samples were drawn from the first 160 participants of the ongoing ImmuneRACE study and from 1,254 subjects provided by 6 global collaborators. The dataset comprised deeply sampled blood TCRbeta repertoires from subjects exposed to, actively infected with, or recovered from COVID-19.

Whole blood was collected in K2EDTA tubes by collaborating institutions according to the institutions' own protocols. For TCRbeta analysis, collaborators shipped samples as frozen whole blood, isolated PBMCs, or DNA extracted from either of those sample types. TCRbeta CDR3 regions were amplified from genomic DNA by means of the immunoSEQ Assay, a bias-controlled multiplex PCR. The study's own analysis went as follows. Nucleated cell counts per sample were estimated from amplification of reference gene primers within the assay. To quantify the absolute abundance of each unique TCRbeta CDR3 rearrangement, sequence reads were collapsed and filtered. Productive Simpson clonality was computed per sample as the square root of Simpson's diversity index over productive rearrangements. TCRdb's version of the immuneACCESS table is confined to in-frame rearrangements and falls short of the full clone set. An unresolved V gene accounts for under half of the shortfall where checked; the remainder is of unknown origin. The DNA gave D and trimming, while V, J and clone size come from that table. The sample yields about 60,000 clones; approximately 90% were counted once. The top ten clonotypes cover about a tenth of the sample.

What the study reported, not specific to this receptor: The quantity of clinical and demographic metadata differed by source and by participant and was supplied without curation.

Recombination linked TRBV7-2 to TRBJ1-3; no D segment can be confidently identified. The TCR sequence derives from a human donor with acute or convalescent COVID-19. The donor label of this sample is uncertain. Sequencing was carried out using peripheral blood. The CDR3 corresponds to CASSGGIGGNTIYF. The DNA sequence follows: TGTGCCAGCAGCGGAGGGATCGGAGGAAACACCATATATTTT.